This T cell receptor (beta chain) was observed in a study of tumor-infiltrating lymphocytes in oesophageal squamous cell carcinoma. The CDR3 covers 15 residues. CDR1 SEHNR and CDR2 FQNEAQ come from the germline V gene (reference sequence). With 3 bases removed from V and 0 bases from J, the gap between germline ends came to 10 bases. TCRdb itself ran the PCR reads through MiXCR, one entry per CDR3 protein. The table lists about 15,000 distinct CDR3 sequences, 53% of them singletons, with 20% in the top ten. Sequencing was carried out using esophageal tumor tissue. The TCR was taken from a male donor with esophageal squamous cell carcinoma. The chain has TRBV7-9 and TRBJ2-3, with D uncertain. CDR3 amino acids: CASSFGDRSTDTQYF. In nucleotides, the CDR3 is TGTGCCAGCAGCTTTGGCGATCGTAGCACAGATACGCAGTATTTT.